This T cell receptor beta chain was documented in a study of blood T cells in healthy people across ages. For the second PCR, which ran for roughly 6 to 11 cycles, a sample-barcoded 5' primer and a J-beta primer mix were used. TCRdb called the 5' RACE reads again in MiXCR, with one record for every CDR3 protein. The sample lists hundreds of thousands of distinct CDR3 sequences, 40% to 50% occurring once. The germline CDR1 and CDR2 sequences are SGDLS and YYNGEE. V was cut by 0 bases and J by 2 bases, with 10 bases left in between. The CDR3 is 15 residues long. This clonotype was detected only a few times.

The origin of this receptor is an elderly man in good health. The chain carries TRBV9 and TRBJ2-3, with a weak D call TRBD1 (5 bases). Sequencing used blood. The DNA for the CDR3 is TGTGCCAGCAGCGTAGTCCAGGGAAACACAGATACGCAGTATTTT. This sequence encodes CASSVVQGNTDTQYF.